This T cell receptor beta chain is drawn from a study of PD-1 blockade in classical Hodgkin lymphoma. The table came from immunoSEQ multiplex PCR; TCRdb's copy has only in-frame clones and leaves some out. The table includes 20,000 to 30,000 clones, 70% to 80% detected once. Broader study findings: Whereas CD4+ TCR diversity had risen significantly by C4D1, CD8+ TCR diversity had not.

Deletions cut 6 bases from V and 3 bases from J, with 15 bases between. The CDR3 loop spans 15 amino acids. The germline CDR1 and CDR2 sequences are WSHSY and SAAADI. This clone occurred once. The antigen is unknown. Time point in this sample: cycle 4 day 1 (C4D1), after less than 7 weeks of nivolumab. Every single patient, without exception, relapsed after autologous stem cell transplantation, and brentuximab vedotin exposure varied. Patients' outcomes at their best amounted to complete response, partial response or progressive disease. The receptor was derived from a human donor with classical Hodgkin lymphoma. Sequences were derived from peripheral blood mononuclear cells (PBMCs), sampled before the fourth cycle of nivolumab. The chain combines TRBV10-2 with TRBJ2-1; TRBD2 might be the D (6 bases). Here the CDR3 reads CASRAPGLIYNEQFF. CDR3 sequence (DNA): TGCGCCAGCAGAGCTCCGGGACTTATCTACAATGAGCAGTTCTTC.